This TCR beta chain was captured by sequencing in a study of T cell responses to AZD1222 COVID-19 vaccine. Germline assignment: CDR1 MNHEY and CDR2 SVGAGI. This CDR3 is 14 amino acids long. Trimming took off 3 bases at V and 1 base at J, with 9 bases between the two ends. This clone has just one count. TCRdb's copy holds only in-frame clones and misses some; the assay was immunoSEQ multiplex PCR. The sample lists 110,000 to 150,000 clones; just over 90% were seen once. This chain links TRBV6-5 with TRBJ1-1; no clear D gene. Sequenced material: peripheral blood, taken on day 0 of MenACWY control vaccination. The TCR was taken from an adult in good health. For the CDR3, the DNA is TGTGCCAGCAGTTATGACCAGGCGAACACTGAAGCTTTCTTT. Translating gives CASSYDQANTEAFF.